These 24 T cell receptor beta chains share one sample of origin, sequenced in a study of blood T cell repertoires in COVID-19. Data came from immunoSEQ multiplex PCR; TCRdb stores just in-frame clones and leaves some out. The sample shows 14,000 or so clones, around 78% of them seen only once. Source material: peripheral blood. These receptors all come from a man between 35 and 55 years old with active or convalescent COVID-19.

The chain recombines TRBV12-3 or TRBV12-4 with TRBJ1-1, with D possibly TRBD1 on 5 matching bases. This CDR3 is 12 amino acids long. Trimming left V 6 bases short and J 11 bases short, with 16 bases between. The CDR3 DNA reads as TGTGCCAGCAGCCCCCCGGGTGGGGCTGCTTTCTTT. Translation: CASSPPGGAAFF.

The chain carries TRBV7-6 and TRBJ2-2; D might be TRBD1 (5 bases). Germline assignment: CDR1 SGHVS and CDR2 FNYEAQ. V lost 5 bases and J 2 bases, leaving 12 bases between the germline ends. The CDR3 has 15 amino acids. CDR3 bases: TGTGCCAGCAGCATAGACAGCTTAAACACCGGGGAGCTGTTTTTT. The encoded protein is CASSIDSLNTGELFF.

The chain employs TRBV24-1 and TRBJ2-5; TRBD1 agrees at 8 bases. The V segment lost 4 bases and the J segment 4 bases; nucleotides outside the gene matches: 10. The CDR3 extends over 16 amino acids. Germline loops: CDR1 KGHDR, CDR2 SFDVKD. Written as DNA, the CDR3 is TGTGCCACCAGTGAAGCCGGACAGGGACGGAGAGAGACCCAGTACTTC. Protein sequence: CATSEAGQGRRETQYF.

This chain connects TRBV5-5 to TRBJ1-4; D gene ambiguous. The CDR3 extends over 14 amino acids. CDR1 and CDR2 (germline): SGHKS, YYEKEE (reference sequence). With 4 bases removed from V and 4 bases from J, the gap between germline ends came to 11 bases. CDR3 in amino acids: CASSPTSFNEKLFF. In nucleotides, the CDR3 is TGTGCCAGCAGCCCCACAAGTTTTAATGAAAAACTGTTTTTT.

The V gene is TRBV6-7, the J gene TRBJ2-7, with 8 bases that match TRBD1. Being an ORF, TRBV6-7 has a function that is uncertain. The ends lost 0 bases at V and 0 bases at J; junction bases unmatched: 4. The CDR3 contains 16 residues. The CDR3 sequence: CASSYSFRGHSYEQYF. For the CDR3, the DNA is TGTGCCAGCAGTTACTCGTTCAGGGGGCACTCCTACGAGCAGTACTTC.

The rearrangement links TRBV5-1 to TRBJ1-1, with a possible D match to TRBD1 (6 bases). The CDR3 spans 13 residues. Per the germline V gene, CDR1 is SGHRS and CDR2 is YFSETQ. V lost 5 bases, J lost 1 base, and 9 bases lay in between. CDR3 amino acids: CASRVQGNTEAFF. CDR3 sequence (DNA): TGCGCCAGCAGAGTACAGGGGAACACTGAAGCTTTCTTT.

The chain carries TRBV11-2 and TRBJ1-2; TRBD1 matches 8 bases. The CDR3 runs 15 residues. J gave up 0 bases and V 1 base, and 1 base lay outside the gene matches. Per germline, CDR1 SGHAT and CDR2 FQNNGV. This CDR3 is CASSLGTGPNYGYTF. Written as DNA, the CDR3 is TGTGCCAGCAGCTTAGGGACAGGGCCTAACTATGGCTACACCTTC.

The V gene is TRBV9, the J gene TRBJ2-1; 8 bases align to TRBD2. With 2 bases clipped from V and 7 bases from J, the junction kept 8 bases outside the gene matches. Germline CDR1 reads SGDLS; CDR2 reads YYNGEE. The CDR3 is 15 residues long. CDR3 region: CASSVSGSGGNEQFF. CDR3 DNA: TGTGCCAGCAGCGTTTCTGGTTCGGGAGGGAATGAGCAGTTCTTC.

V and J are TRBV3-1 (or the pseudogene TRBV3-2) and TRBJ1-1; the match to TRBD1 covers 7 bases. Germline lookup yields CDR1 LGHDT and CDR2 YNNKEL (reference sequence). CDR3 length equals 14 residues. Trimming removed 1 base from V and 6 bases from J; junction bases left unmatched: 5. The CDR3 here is CASSQGRRGAEAFF. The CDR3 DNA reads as TGTGCCAGCAGCCAAGGACGCAGGGGGGCTGAAGCTTTCTTT.

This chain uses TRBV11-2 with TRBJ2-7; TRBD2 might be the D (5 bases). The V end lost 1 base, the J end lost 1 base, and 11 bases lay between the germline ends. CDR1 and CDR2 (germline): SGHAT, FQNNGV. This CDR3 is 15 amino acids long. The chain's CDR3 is CASSLVSEGSYEQYF. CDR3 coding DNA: TGTGCCAGCAGCTTAGTCTCCGAGGGTTCCTACGAGCAGTACTTC.

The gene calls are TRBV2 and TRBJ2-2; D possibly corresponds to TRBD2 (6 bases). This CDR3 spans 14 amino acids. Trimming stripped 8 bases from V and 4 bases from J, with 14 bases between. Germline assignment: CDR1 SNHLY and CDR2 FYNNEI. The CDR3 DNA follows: TGTGCCAGCCAGGGACTTCACCTCACCGGGGAGCTGTTTTTT. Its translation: CASQGLHLTGELFF.

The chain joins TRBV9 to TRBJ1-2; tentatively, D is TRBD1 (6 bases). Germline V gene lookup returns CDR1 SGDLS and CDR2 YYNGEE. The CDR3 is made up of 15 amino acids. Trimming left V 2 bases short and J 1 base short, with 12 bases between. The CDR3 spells CASSVGDTVNYGYTF. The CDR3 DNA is TGTGCCAGCAGCGTGGGGGACACAGTTAACTATGGCTACACCTTC.

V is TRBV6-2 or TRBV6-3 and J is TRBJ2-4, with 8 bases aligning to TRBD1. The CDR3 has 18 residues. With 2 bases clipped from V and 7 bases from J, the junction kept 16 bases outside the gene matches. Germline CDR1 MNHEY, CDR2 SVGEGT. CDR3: CASSYTGQEVHGSNIQYF. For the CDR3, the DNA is TGTGCCAGCAGTTACACGGGACAGGAAGTCCACGGGAGTAACATTCAGTACTTC.

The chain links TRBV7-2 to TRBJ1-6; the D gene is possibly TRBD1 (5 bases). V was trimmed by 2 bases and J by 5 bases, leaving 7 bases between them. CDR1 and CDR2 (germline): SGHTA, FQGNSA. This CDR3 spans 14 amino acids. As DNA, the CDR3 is TGTGCCAGCAGCTTACCACAGGATAATTCACCCCTCCACTTT. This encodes CASSLPQDNSPLHF.

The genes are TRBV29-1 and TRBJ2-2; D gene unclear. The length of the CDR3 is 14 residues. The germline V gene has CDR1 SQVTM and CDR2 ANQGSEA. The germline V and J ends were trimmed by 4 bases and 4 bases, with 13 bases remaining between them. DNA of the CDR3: TGCAGCGTTGCATCGCGCTCGGGCACCGGGGAGCTGTTTTTT. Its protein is CSVASRSGTGELFF.

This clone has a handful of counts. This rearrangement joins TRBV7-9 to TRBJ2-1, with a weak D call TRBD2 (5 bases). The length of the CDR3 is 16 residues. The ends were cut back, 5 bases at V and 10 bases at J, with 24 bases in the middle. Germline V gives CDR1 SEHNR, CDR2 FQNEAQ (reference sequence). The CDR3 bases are TGTGCCAGCAGCCCAGAATGGTGGGCGGGCAATTTAGAGCAGTTCTTC. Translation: CASSPEWWAGNLEQFF.

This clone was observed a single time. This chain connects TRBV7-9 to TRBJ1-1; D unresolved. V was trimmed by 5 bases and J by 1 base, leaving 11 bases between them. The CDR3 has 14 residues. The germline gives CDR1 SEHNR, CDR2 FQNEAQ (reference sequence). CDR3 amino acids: CASSLGRENTEAFF. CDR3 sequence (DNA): TGTGCCAGCAGCCTCGGACGGGAGAACACTGAAGCTTTCTTT.

The CDR3, as DNA: TGTGCCACCAGTGAACCTAGCGGGGCCCAAGAGACCCAGTACTTC. It translates to CATSEPSGAQETQYF. The chain carries TRBV24-1 and TRBJ2-5, with TRBD2 matching over 9 bases. V was pared by 4 bases and J by 1 base, with 3 bases of the junction left unmatched. The CDR3 contains 15 residues. The V gene's germline CDR1 is KGHDR and CDR2 SFDVKD.

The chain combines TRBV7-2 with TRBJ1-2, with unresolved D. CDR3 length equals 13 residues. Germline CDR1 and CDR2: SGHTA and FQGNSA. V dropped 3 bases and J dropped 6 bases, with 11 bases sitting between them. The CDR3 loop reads CASSFPGEDGYTF. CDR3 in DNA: TGTGCCAGCAGCTTTCCCGGGGAGGATGGCTACACCTTC.

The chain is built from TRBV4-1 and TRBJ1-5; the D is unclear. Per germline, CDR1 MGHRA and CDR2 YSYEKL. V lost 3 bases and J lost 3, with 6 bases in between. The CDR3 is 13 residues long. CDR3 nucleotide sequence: TGCGCCAGCAGCCATGAGGCCAATCAGCCCCAGCATTTT. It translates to CASSHEANQPQHF.

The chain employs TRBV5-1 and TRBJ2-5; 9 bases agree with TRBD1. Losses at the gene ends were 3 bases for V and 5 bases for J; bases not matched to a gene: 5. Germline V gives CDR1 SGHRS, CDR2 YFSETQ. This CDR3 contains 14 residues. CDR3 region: CASSSGTGRETQYF. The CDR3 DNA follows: TGCGCCAGCAGCTCCGGGACAGGGAGGGAGACCCAGTACTTC.

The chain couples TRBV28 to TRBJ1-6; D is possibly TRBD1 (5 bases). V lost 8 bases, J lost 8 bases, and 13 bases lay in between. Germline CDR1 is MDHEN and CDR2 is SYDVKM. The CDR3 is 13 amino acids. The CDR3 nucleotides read TGTGCCAGCGGGAGGGACCGATATTCACCCCTCCACTTT. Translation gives CASGRDRYSPLHF.

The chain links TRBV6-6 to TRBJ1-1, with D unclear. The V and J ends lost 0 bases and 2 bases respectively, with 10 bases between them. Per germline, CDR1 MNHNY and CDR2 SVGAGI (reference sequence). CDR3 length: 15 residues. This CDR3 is CASSYSSQINTEAFF. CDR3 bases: TGTGCCAGCAGTTACTCGTCACAGATTAACACTGAAGCTTTCTTT.

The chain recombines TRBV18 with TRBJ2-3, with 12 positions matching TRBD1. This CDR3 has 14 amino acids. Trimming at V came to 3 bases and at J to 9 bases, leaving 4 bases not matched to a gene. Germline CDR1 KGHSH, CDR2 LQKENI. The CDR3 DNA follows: TGTGCCAGCTCACCGGGACAGGGGGCAGGGACGCAGTATTTT. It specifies CASSPGQGAGTQYF.